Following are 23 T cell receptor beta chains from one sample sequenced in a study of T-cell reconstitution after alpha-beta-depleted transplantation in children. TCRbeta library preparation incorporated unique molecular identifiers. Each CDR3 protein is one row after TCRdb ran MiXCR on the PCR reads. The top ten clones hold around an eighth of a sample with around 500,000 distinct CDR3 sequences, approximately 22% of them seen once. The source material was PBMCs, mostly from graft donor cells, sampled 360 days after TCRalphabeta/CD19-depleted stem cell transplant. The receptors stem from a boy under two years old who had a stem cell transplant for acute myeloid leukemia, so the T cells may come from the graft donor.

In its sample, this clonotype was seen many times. The CDR3 coding sequence is TGTGCCACCAGCAGAGATCGTCGGGTATTGGAGACCCAGTACTTC. The encoded protein is CATSRDRRVLETQYF. J is TRBJ2-5 and V is TRBV15; D is unresolved. The CDR3 totals 15 residues. CDR1 and CDR2 from the germline V gene are LNHNV and YYDKDF (reference sequence). The V and J ends lost 0 bases and 5 bases respectively, with 13 bases between them.

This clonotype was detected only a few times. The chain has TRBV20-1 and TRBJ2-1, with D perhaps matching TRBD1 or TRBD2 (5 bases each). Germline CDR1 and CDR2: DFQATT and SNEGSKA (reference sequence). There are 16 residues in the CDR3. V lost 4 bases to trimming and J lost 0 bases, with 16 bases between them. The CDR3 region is CSAIVRGASSYNEQFF. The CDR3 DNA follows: TGCAGTGCTATAGTCCGGGGCGCTAGCTCCTACAATGAGCAGTTCTTC.

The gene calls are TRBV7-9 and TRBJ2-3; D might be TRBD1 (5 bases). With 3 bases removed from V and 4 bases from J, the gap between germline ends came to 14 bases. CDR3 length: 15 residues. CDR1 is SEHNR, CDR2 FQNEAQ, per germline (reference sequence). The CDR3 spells CASSLGRAAPDTQYF. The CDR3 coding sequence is TGTGCCAGCAGCTTGGGCAGGGCCGCCCCAGATACGCAGTATTTT.

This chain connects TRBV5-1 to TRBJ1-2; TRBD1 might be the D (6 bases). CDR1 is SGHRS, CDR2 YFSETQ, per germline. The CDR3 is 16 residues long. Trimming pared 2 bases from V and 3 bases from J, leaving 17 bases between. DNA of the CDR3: TGCGCCAGCAGCTTTCCCTTAGGGGGGGACGACTATGGCTACACCTTC. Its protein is CASSFPLGGDDYGYTF.

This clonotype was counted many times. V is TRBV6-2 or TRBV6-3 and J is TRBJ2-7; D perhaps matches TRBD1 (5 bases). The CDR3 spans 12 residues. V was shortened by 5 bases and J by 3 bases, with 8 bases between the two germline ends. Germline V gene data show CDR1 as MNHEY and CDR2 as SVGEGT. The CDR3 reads CASSQGFYEQYF. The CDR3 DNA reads TGTGCCAGCAGTCAGGGCTTCTACGAGCAGTACTTC.

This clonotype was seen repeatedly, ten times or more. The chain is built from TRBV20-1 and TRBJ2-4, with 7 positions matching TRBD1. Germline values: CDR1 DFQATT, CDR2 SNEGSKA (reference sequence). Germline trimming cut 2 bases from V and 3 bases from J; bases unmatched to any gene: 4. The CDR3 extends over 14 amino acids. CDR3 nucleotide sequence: TGCAGTGCTAGATCGGGACAGAGCAAAAACATTCAGTACTTC. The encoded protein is CSARSGQSKNIQYF.

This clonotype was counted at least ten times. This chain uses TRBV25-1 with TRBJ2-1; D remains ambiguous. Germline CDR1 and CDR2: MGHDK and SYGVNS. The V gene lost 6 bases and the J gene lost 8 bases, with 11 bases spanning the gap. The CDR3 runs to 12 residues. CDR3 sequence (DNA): TGTGCCAGCAGCTCCATAGGGCATGAGCAGTTCTTC. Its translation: CASSSIGHEQFF.

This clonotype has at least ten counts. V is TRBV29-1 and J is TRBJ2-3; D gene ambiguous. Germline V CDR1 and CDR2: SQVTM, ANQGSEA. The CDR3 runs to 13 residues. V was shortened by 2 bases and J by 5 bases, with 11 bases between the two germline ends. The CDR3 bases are TGCAGCGTTGAAAGGAACCGAGGAGATACGCAGTATTTT. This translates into CSVERNRGDTQYF.

CDR3 DNA: TGTGCCAGCAGTTTAGACTTAGCGGGGGGGCCCAGCAATGAGCAGTTCTTC. Its protein product is CASSLDLAGGPSNEQFF. The chain employs TRBV12-3 or TRBV12-4 and TRBJ2-1; TRBD2 matches at 11 bases. The junction had 8 bases not matched to a gene; V was cut back by 1 base and J by 6 bases. The CDR3 contains 17 residues.

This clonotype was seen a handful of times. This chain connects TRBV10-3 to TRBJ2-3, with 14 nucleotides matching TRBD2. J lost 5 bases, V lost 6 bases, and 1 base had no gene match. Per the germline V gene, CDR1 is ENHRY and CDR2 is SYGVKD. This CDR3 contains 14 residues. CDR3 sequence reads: CAIRGTSGGDTQYF. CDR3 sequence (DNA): TGTGCCATCAGGGGGACTAGCGGGGGAGATACGCAGTATTTT.

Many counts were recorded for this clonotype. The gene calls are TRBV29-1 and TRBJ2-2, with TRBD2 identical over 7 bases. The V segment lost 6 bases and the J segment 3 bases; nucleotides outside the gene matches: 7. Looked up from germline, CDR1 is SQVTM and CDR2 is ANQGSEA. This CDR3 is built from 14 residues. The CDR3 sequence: CSVRSGRDTGELFF. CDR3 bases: TGCAGCGTCCGGTCGGGGAGGGACACCGGGGAGCTGTTTTTT.

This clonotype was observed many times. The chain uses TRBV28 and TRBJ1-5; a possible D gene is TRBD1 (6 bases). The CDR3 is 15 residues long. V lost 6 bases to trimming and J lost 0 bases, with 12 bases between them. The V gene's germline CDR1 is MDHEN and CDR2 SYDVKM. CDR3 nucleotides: TGTGCCAGCAGCCACGGGACACCTAGCAATCAGCCCCAGCATTTT. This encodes CASSHGTPSNQPQHF.

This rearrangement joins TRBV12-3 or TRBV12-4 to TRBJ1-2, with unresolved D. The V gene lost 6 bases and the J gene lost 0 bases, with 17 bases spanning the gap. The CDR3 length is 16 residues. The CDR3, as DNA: TGTGCCAGCAGCCGTCAGGTGTCCTTCTCTAACTATGGCTACACCTTC. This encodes CASSRQVSFSNYGYTF.

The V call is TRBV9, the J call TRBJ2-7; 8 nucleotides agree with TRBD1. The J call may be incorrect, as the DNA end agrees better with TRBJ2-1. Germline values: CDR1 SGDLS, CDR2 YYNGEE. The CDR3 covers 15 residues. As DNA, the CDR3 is TGTGCCAGCAGCGCTGGACAGGGCATTTCCAACGAGCAGTTCTTC. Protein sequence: CASSAGQGISNEQFF.

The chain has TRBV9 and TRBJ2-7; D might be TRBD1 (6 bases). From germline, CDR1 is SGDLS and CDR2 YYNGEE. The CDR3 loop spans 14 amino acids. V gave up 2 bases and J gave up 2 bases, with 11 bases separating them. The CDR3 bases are TGTGCCAGCAGCGTTGGACAGTCTACCTACGAGCAGTACTTC. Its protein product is CASSVGQSTYEQYF. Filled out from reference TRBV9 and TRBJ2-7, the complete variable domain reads DSGVTQTPKHLITATGQRVTLRCSPRSGDLSVYWYQQSLDQGLQFLIQYYNGEERAKGNILERFSAQQFPDLHSELNLSSLELGDSALYFCASSVGQSTYEQYFGPGTRLTVT.

Here the CDR3 reads CSARAPTGYEQYV. The CDR3 DNA sequence: TGCAGTGCTAGAGCCCCGACAGGCTACGAGCAGTACGTC. The chain combines TRBV20-1 with TRBJ2-7; tentative D call: TRBD1 (6 bases). Germline V gene data show CDR1 as DFQATT and CDR2 as SNEGSKA (reference sequence). There are 13 residues in the CDR3. The V gene lost 1 base and the J gene lost 3 bases, with 10 bases spanning the gap.

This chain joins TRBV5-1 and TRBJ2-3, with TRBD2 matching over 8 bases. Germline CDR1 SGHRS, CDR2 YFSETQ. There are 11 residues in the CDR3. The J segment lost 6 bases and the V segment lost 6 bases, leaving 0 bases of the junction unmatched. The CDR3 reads CASTGGDTQYF. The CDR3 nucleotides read TGCGCCAGCACGGGGGGGGATACGCAGTATTTT.

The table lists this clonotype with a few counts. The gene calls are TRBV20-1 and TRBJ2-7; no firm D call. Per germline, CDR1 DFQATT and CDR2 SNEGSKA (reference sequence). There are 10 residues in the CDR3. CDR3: CSSRSYEQYF. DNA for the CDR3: TGCAGCTCTCGATCCTACGAGCAGTACTTC.

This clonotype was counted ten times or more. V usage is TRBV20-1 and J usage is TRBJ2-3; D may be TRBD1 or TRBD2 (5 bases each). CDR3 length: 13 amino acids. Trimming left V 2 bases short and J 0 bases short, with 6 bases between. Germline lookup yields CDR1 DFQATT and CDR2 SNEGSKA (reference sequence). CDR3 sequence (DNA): TGCAGTGCTAGAAGGGACAGCACAGATACGCAGTATTTT. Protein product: CSARRDSTDTQYF.

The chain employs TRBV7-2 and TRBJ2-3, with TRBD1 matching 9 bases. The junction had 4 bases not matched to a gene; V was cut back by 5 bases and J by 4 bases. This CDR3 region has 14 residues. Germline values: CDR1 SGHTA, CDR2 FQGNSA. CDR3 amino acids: CASSAGQGPDTQYF. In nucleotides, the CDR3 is TGTGCCAGCAGCGCCGGACAGGGGCCAGATACGCAGTATTTT.

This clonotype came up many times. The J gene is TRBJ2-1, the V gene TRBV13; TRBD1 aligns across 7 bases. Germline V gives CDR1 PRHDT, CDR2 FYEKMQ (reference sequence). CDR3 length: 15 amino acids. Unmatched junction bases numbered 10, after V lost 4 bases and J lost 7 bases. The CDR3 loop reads CASSSQSRGWNEQFF. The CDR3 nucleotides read TGTGCCAGCAGCTCACAAAGCAGGGGGTGGAATGAGCAGTTCTTC.

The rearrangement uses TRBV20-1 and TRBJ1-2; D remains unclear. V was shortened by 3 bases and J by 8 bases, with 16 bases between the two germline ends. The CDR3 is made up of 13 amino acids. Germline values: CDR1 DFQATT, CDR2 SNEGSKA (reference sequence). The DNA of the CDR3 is TGCAGTGCTAGGGAAATTGAGGTGCGGGGCTACACCTTC. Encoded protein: CSAREIEVRGYTF.

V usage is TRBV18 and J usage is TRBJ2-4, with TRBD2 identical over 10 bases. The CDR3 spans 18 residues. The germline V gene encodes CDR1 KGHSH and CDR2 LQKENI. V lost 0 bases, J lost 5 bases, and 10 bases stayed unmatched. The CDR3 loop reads CASSPPGGLAGAQNIQYF. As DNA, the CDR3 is TGTGCCAGCTCACCACCTGGTGGCCTAGCGGGGGCCCAAAACATTCAGTACTTC.